The 14 T cell receptor beta chains presented below share a single source sample, sequenced in a study of CD8 T cells in ankylosing spondylitis. TCRdb fed the 5' RACE reads into MiXCR, producing one record per CDR3 protein. The sample contains 150,000 to 200,000 distinct CDR3 sequences, approximately 13% of which appear only once. The sequenced material came from blood, either unsorted or a sorted T cell fraction (not recorded which). These receptor sequences come from a female donor with ankylosing spondylitis or in good health (not recorded which).

This clonotype was seen many times. The chain joins TRBV19 to TRBJ1-2; 7 bases agree with TRBD1. This CDR3 region has 15 residues. CDR1 and CDR2 from the germline V gene are LNHDA and SQIVND (reference sequence). V trimming: 6 bases; J trimming: 5 bases; junction bases outside the gene matches: 12. The CDR3 coding sequence is TGTGCCAGTAGACGGGACAGCGATGGGGGTTATGGCTACACCTTC. Amino acid sequence: CASRRDSDGGYGYTF.

This clonotype turned up a few times. V and J are TRBV11-3 and TRBJ2-2, with D uncertain. The CDR3 extends over 15 amino acids. Germline V gene lookup returns CDR1 SGHNT and CDR2 YENEEA. Trimming left V 5 bases short and J 2 bases short, with 12 bases between. The CDR3 region is CASSPLVLNTGELFF. CDR3 sequence (DNA): TGTGCCAGCAGCCCCTTAGTTCTAAACACCGGGGAGCTGTTTTTT.

Regarding this clonotype: This may be a read error: a much more frequent sequence differs by one nucleotide. The chain carries TRBV11-2 and TRBJ2-2; 9 bases are a match to TRBD1. This CDR3 is built from 16 residues. Germline V gene sequence: CDR1 SGHAT, CDR2 FQNNGV. The CDR3 here is CASSFTGGRRTGELLF. In DNA, the CDR3 is TGTGCCAGCAGCTTCACAGGGGGCCGAAGGACCGGGGAGCTGCTTTTT.

In its sample, this clonotype was seen many times. The chain uses TRBV7-2 and TRBJ1-5; the D gene is possibly TRBD1 (6 bases). The CDR3 is made up of 13 amino acids. V was shortened by 6 bases and J by 6 bases, with 12 bases between the two germline ends. Germline CDR1 SGHTA, CDR2 FQGNSA. This chain's CDR3 is CASSTGFLQPQHF. CDR3 nucleotides: TGTGCCAGCAGTACAGGGTTTCTTCAGCCCCAGCATTTT.

This clonotype is labeled as medium-sized. The J gene is TRBJ2-1, the V gene TRBV7-9, with TRBD2 matching 9 bases. The CDR3 totals 17 residues. Losses at the gene ends were 2 bases for V and 6 bases for J; bases not matched to a gene: 11. Germline lookup yields CDR1 SEHNR and CDR2 FQNEAQ (reference sequence). For the CDR3, the DNA is TGTGCCAGCAGCTTATTAGCGGGAGTTCGGTTGGGCAATGAGCAGTTCTTC. Its translation: CASSLLAGVRLGNEQFF.

The chain recombines TRBV5-1 with TRBJ2-1; 11 nucleotides line up with TRBD2. Germline V gene lookup returns CDR1 SGHRS and CDR2 YFSETQ. The CDR3 length is 14 residues. J lost 9 bases, V lost 0 bases, and 2 bases had no gene match. The CDR3 is CASSLEGTSGEQFF. The DNA of the CDR3 is TGCGCCAGCAGCTTGGAAGGGACTAGCGGTGAGCAGTTCTTC.

The CDR3 reads CSVTPRTGGHGYTF. The CDR3 DNA sequence: TGCAGCGTCACACCTAGGACAGGGGGACATGGCTACACCTTC. The rearrangement links TRBV29-1 to TRBJ1-2, with 10 bases lining up with TRBD1. The CDR3 consists of 14 residues. Germline V gene data show CDR1 as SQVTM and CDR2 as ANQGSEA. Trimming took 6 bases from V and 6 from J; bases not matched to a gene: 10.

With respect to this clonotype: This may stem from a read error, because a much larger clone lies one nucleotide away. The chain couples TRBV7-2 to TRBJ2-3; 10 bases line up with TRBD2. Germline CDR1 SGHTA, CDR2 FQGNSA. The CDR3 consists of 16 residues. CDR3 sequence (DNA): TGTGCCAGCAGCTTACAATCTAGCGGGAGCACAGGTACGCAGTATTTT. Amino acids: CASSLQSSGSTGTQYF.

This clonotype has a count of ten or more. The J gene is TRBJ2-4, the V gene TRBV24-1; D unresolved. With 6 bases removed from V and 6 bases from J, the gap between germline ends came to 8 bases. The CDR3 has 12 amino acids. CDR1 and CDR2 (germline): KGHDR, SFDVKD. The CDR3 DNA is TGTGCCACCAGTCTCGACGGAAACATTCAGTACTTC. Residues: CATSLDGNIQYF.

A note on this clonotype: A much larger clone lies one base from this, so it may be a read error. This is likely a read error, given that the CDR3 carries no conserved phenylalanine or tryptophan at its end. The CDR3: CASSIDSQETQYS. The CDR3 region has the DNA TGTGCCAGCAGCATAGACAGTCAAGAGACCCAGTACTCC. The chain carries TRBV7-8 and TRBJ2-5; a possible D gene is TRBD1 (5 bases). Trimming left V 5 bases short and J 2 bases short, with 9 bases between. The CDR3 spans 13 residues. The germline gives CDR1 SGHVS, CDR2 FQNEAQ.

V is TRBV28 and J is TRBJ2-7; no clear D gene. Germline loops: CDR1 MDHEN, CDR2 SYDVKM. The V end lost 3 bases, the J end lost 4 bases, and 10 bases lay between the germline ends. This CDR3 is built from 13 residues. The CDR3 DNA reads as TGTGCCAGCAGTTTCAATCCCCCATACGAGCAGTACTTC. Translation gives CASSFNPPYEQYF.

This chain joins TRBV19 and TRBJ1-1, with D tentatively TRBD1 (5 bases). Germline CDR1 LNHDA, CDR2 SQIVND (reference sequence). V lost 0 bases and J lost 13, with 15 bases in between. The CDR3 covers 13 residues. This CDR3 reads CASSIDHRGEGFF. The DNA of the CDR3 is TGTGCCAGTAGTATAGATCATCGGGGCGAGGGTTTCTTT.

This clonotype was seen more than once but under ten times. The chain joins TRBV28 to TRBJ2-7; 10 bases align to TRBD1. Germline CDR1 and CDR2: MDHEN and SYDVKM. J lost 2 bases, V lost 6 bases, and 4 bases had no gene match. The CDR3 consists of 14 residues. CDR3 DNA sequence: TGTGCCAGCAGAAGAGGACAGGGGGCCTACGAGCAGTACTTC. This gives the protein CASRRGQGAYEQYF.

In this sample, this clonotype turned up many times. The chain uses TRBV20-1 and TRBJ2-7, with 7 bases lining up with TRBD2. V lost 1 base, J lost 3 bases, and 9 bases stayed unmatched. This CDR3 has 15 amino acids. Germline CDR1 is DFQATT and CDR2 is SNEGSKA (reference sequence). The CDR3 DNA reads as TGCAGTGCTAGAGGTTCCCTAGCGGATATCTACGAGCAGTACTTC. Its translation: CSARGSLADIYEQYF.